Presented here are 30 T cell receptor beta chains from one specimen sequenced in a study of Tregs in tolerant kidney transplant recipients. The method was immunoSEQ multiplex PCR; TCRdb's version includes in-frame clones alone and lacks a portion of them. The table lists roughly 34,000 clones. The sample here was CD8+ T cells from blood, taken before the transplant. The receptor source for this set is a human donor who received a combined kidney and bone marrow transplant.

Regarding this clone: The read gets to within 3 residues of the CDR3 end, and the germline J gene fills in the rest. V is TRBV7-9 and J is TRBJ1-1; 8 positions agree with TRBD1. The CDR3 extends over 12 amino acids. V was pared by 4 bases and J by 6 bases, with 1 base of the junction left unmatched. Per the germline V gene, CDR1 is SEHNR and CDR2 is FQNEAQ (reference sequence). The sequenced part of the CDR3 DNA is TGTGCCAGCAGCTGGGGACAGGCTGAA. Its translation: CASSWGQAE. The CDR3 reads in full as CASSWGQAEAFF.

The CDR3 reads CASSIIVATGRTGELFF. The DNA read from the CDR3 is TGTGCCAGTAGTATAATAGTGGCAACAGGGAGGACCGGGGAG. V and J are TRBV19 and TRBJ2-2; perhaps D is TRBD1 or TRBD2 (6 bases each). The read ends 3 residues before the CDR3 terminus; that terminus is restored from the germline J gene. Trimming pared 2 bases from V and 5 bases from J, leaving 18 bases between. The CDR3 totals 17 residues. CDR1 is LNHDA, CDR2 SQIVND, per germline (reference sequence). The variable domain in full, with the rest retrieved from reference TRBV19 and TRBJ2-2, is DGGITQSPKYLFRKEGQNVTLSCEQNLNHDAMYWYRQDPGQGLRLIYYSQIVNDFQKGDIAEGYSVSREKKESFPLTVTSAQKNPTAFYLCASSIIVATGRTGELFFGEGSRLTVL.

Details on this clone: The CDR3 end lies 3 residues beyond the end of the read and is filled in from the germline J gene. The genes are TRBV2 and TRBJ1-1; 8 bases are a match to TRBD1. This CDR3 contains 8 residues. CDR1 and CDR2 from the germline V gene are SNHLY and FYNNEI. Partial CDR3 DNA: TGTGCGGGACAGGCG. Its protein is CAGQA. The whole CDR3 sequence reads CAGQAAFF.

The CDR3 is CASSFGAGESYEQYF. The covered CDR3 bases are TGTGCCAGCAGCTTCGGGGCAGGGGAAAGTTACGAG. V and J are TRBV7-7 and TRBJ2-7; weak D call: TRBD1 (6 bases). From the germline J gene comes the end of the CDR3, since the read stops 3 residues before it. The CDR3 runs 15 residues. V shed 3 bases and J shed 4 bases, with 16 bases lying between them. Germline lookup yields CDR1 SSHAT and CDR2 FNYEAQ (reference sequence).

Worth noting for this clone: The read comes to an end 3 residues before the CDR3 does, leaving the germline J gene to fill in the end. V usage is TRBV7-9 and J usage is TRBJ1-6, with D possibly matching TRBD1 (5 bases). Trimming shortened V by 1 base and J by 7 bases, and 5 bases separated the two germline ends. In germline, CDR1 is SEHNR, CDR2 FQNEAQ (reference sequence). CDR3 size: 13 residues. Partial CDR3 DNA: TGTGCCAGCAGCTTAGAGGGGAATTCACCC. This translates into CASSLEGNSP. The CDR3 reads in full as CASSLEGNSPLHF.

Remarks on this clone: Coverage ceases 3 residues before the CDR3 finishes, and the germline J gene fills in the end. This chain uses TRBV5-6 with TRBJ2-7; 13 bases are shared with TRBD2. Germline CDR1 reads SGHDT; CDR2 reads YYEEEE. The CDR3 is 14 residues long. V gave up 5 bases and J gave up 3 bases; unmatched junction bases: 2. The CDR3 sequence: CASSRTSGGYEQYF. The sequenced part of the CDR3 DNA is TGTGCCAGCAGTCGGACTAGCGGGGGCTACGAG.

In terms of frequency, this clone is medium-sized. Sequencing ends 3 residues short of the CDR3 end; the germline J gene provides the rest. V usage is TRBV5-6 and J usage is TRBJ1-1, with unresolved D. V was pared by 2 bases and J by 0 bases, with 2 bases between. The CDR3 runs 12 residues. Germline V lookup: CDR1 SGHDT, CDR2 YYEEEE. CDR3 bases read: TGTGCCAGCAGCTTCATGAACACTGAA. Protein sequence: CASSFMNTE. The complete CDR3 sequence is CASSFMNTEAFF. The whole variable domain, filled in from reference TRBV5-6 and TRBJ1-1, reads DAGVTQSPTHLIKTRGQQVTLRCSPKSGHDTVSWYQQALGQGPQFIFQYYEEEERQRGNFPDRFSGHQFPNYSSELNVNALLLGDSALYLCASSFMNTEAFFGQGTRLTVV.

Turning to this clone: Sequencing ends 3 residues short of the CDR3 end; the germline J gene provides the rest. The chain combines TRBV29-1 with TRBJ1-1, with 12 bases that match TRBD1. The CDR3 runs to 15 residues. The V and J ends lost 2 bases and 5 bases, in that order; junction bases with no gene match: 6. Germline loops: CDR1 SQVTM, CDR2 ANQGSEA. CDR3 DNA (partial): TGCAGCGTTGAAAGCCGGGACAGGGGGCGGACTGAA. Its translation: CSVESRDRGRTE. In full, the CDR3 reads CSVESRDRGRTEAFF.

Concerning this clone: Read data end 3 residues before the CDR3 end; the end is taken from the germline J gene. The V gene is TRBV11-2, the J gene TRBJ2-1, with 8 bases lining up with TRBD1. V shed 5 bases and J 3 bases; nucleotides not matched to a gene: 6. This CDR3 has 15 residues. Looked up from germline, CDR1 is SGHAT and CDR2 is FQNNGV. This CDR3 is CASSMTGEYYNEQFF. CDR3 DNA (partial): TGTGCCAGCAGCATGACAGGGGAATACTACAATGAG. Full variable domain (outside the CDR3, taken from reference TRBV11-2 and TRBJ2-1): EAGVAQSPRYKIIEKRQSVAFWCNPISGHATLYWYQQILGQGPKLLIQFQNNGVVDDSQLPKDRFSAERLKGVDSTLKIQPAKLEDSAVYLCASSMTGEYYNEQFFGPGTRLTVL.

On this clone: The read terminates 3 residues ahead of where the CDR3 ends, so the germline J gene completes it. This sequence joins TRBV19 and TRBJ2-7, with a possible D match to TRBD1 (6 bases). Germline V gene data show CDR1 as LNHDA and CDR2 as SQIVND (reference sequence). The CDR3 sequence is 15 residues long. The V and J ends lost 1 base and 4 bases respectively, with 14 bases between them. Here the CDR3 reads CASSIGWTVGYEQYF. CDR3 DNA (partial): TGTGCCAGTAGTATAGGGTGGACAGTTGGGTACGAG. The complete variable domain, with remaining parts taken from reference TRBV19 and TRBJ2-7, reads DGGITQSPKYLFRKEGQNVTLSCEQNLNHDAMYWYRQDPGQGLRLIYYSQIVNDFQKGDIAEGYSVSREKKESFPLTVTSAQKNPTAFYLCASSIGWTVGYEQYFGPGTRLTVT.

A note on this clone: The sequenced fragment ends 3 residues before the CDR3 boundary, so the rest is inferred from the germline J gene. The chain combines TRBV19 with TRBJ2-3; D possibly corresponds to TRBD2 (6 bases). Germline assignment: CDR1 LNHDA and CDR2 SQIVND (reference sequence). Between the trimmed V and J ends, which lost 7 bases and 5 bases, there was a span of 13 bases. The CDR3 is 13 amino acids. Incomplete CDR3 DNA: TGTGCCAGTAAGGGCGGGGATGGAGATACG. This translates into CASKGGDGDT. From start to end, the CDR3 is CASKGGDGDTQYF.

A remark on this clone: The CDR3 end lies 3 residues beyond the end of the read and is filled in from the germline J gene. The rearrangement links TRBV13 to TRBJ2-3; TRBD2 agrees at 10 bases. Trimming cost V 1 base and J 6 bases; bases outside gene matches: 7. Germline assignment: CDR1 PRHDT and CDR2 FYEKMQ (reference sequence). The CDR3 spans 16 residues. The CDR3 protein is CASSLEVAGGPDTQYF. CDR3 bases read: TGTGCCAGCAGCTTAGAAGTAGCGGGAGGCCCTGATACG. Full variable domain (missing parts from reference TRBV13 and TRBJ2-3): AAGVIQSPRHLIKEKRETATLKCYPIPRHDTVYWYQQGPGQDPQFLISFYEKMQSDKGSIPDRFSAQQFSDYHSELNMSSLELGDSALYFCASSLEVAGGPDTQYFGPGTRLTVL.

Notes on this clone: The read terminates 3 residues before the CDR3 end, so the remaining end is supplied by the germline J gene. The chain links TRBV6-1 to TRBJ1-1, with a possible D match to TRBD1 (5 bases). The CDR3 totals 16 residues. Germline loops: CDR1 MNHNS, CDR2 SASEGT. The V gene lost 2 bases and the J gene lost 1 base, with 14 bases spanning the gap. CDR3: CASSETTGGGNTEAFF. The CDR3 bases that were read are TGTGCCAGCAGTGAAACGACGGGGGGAGGGAACACTGAA.

Regarding this clone: The CDR3 is cut off 3 residues early in the read; its end comes from the germline J gene. The chain is built from TRBV6-2 or TRBV6-3 and TRBJ1-1, with D possibly TRBD1 on 5 matching bases. Germline V gene lookup returns CDR1 MNHEY and CDR2 SVGEGT. Trimming removed 0 bases from V and 4 bases from J, with 12 bases in between. The CDR3 has 15 residues. The CDR3 DNA, read in part, is TGTGCCAGCAGTTACTCTCCAGGGTTGGGCACTGAA. Translated, it gives CASSYSPGLGTE. The complete CDR3 protein is CASSYSPGLGTEAFF.

The CDR3 reads CSVTGGEYEQYF. CDR3 DNA (partial): TGCAGCGTGACAGGGGGTGAATACGAG. This chain joins TRBV29-1 and TRBJ2-7, with TRBD1 identical over 9 bases. Read coverage stops 3 residues before the CDR3 terminus; the germline J gene supplies the remainder. This CDR3 spans 12 amino acids. Germline CDR1 SQVTM, CDR2 ANQGSEA. V dropped 6 bases and J dropped 4; count of bases not matched to a gene: 4.

Note on this clone: The sequenced fragment ends 3 residues before the CDR3 boundary, so the rest is inferred from the germline J gene. This chain joins TRBV7-7 and TRBJ2-1; a possible D gene is TRBD1 (5 bases). From germline, CDR1 is SSHAT and CDR2 FNYEAQ (reference sequence). Trimming stripped 0 bases from V and 2 bases from J, with 8 bases between. This CDR3 comprises 15 residues. The sequenced CDR3 bases are TGTGCCAGCAGCTTAGCGGGGCCTCCCTACAATGAG. As protein: CASSLAGPPYNE. The whole CDR3 protein reads CASSLAGPPYNEQFF.

On this clone: The read terminates 3 residues before the CDR3 end, so the remaining end is supplied by the germline J gene. Other DNA variants within this sample encode the same CDR3. J is TRBJ2-7 and V is TRBV19; a weak D match, TRBD2 (6 bases). Germline V gene lookup returns CDR1 LNHDA and CDR2 SQIVND (reference sequence). Trimming took 5 bases from V and 0 from J, leaving 14 bases between them. CDR3 size: 15 residues. The CDR3 DNA, read in part, is TGTGCCAGTAGTGTGGGGACTGGGAGCTCCTACGAG. This gives the protein CASSVGTGSSYE. The complete CDR3 sequence is CASSVGTGSSYEQYF.

A word on this clone: Read coverage stops 3 residues before the CDR3 terminus; the germline J gene supplies the remainder. The chain recombines TRBV7-2 with TRBJ2-7; possibly TRBD2 for D (6 bases). V was trimmed by 3 bases and J by 6 bases, leaving 9 bases between them. CDR1 is SGHTA, CDR2 FQGNSA, per germline. There are 12 residues in the CDR3. The part of the CDR3 DNA that was read is TGTGCCAGCAGCTTGGGACTTTCCGAG. Residues: CASSLGLSE. The full CDR3 protein is CASSLGLSEQYF. Full variable domain (remainder filled in from reference TRBV7-2 and TRBJ2-7): GAGVSQSPSNKVTEKGKDVELRCDPISGHTALYWYRQSLGQGLEFLIYFQGNSAPDKSGLPSDRFSAERTGGSVSTLTIQRTQQEDSAVYLCASSLGLSEQYFGPGTRLTVT.

With regard to this clone: With the read ending 3 residues before the CDR3 end, the germline J gene is used to fill in that end. V is TRBV7-2 and J is TRBJ1-1; possibly TRBD1 for D (6 bases). CDR3 length: 11 residues. The germline V gene encodes CDR1 SGHTA and CDR2 FQGNSA. CDR3 residues: CASSPGTEAFF. The DNA read from the CDR3 is TGTGCCAGCAGCCCCGGGACAGAA. The whole variable domain, filled in from reference TRBV7-2 and TRBJ1-1, reads GAGVSQSPSNKVTEKGKDVELRCDPISGHTALYWYRQSLGQGLEFLIYFQGNSAPDKSGLPSDRFSAERTGGSVSTLTIQRTQQEDSAVYLCASSPGTEAFFGQGTRLTVV.

On this clone: The read terminates 3 residues ahead of where the CDR3 ends, so the germline J gene completes it. This sequence joins TRBV7-8 and TRBJ1-2, with 7 bases fitting TRBD1. CDR1 and CDR2 from the germline V gene are SGHVS and FQNEAQ. The CDR3 is 12 amino acids. V was pared by 6 bases and J by 7 bases, with 5 bases of the junction left unmatched. The CDR3 bases that were read are TGTGCCAGCAGATCGGGACAGTTTGGC. It translates to CASRSGQFG. The full CDR3 is CASRSGQFGYTF.

In regard to this clone: The CDR3 is cut off 3 residues early in the read; its end comes from the germline J gene. V and J are TRBV11-2 and TRBJ2-1; a weak D match, TRBD1 (7 bases). The V end was cut by 5 bases, the J end by 3 bases, with 14 bases between. The CDR3 is 15 residues long. The germline CDR1 and CDR2 sequences are SGHAT and FQNNGV. Incomplete CDR3 DNA: TGTGCCAGCAGCGCCAGGGGGGTAGGCTACAATGAG. Translation gives CASSARGVGYNE. From start to end, the CDR3 is CASSARGVGYNEQFF.

Points on this clone: The read finishes 3 residues shy of the CDR3 end, and the germline J gene is used to complete it. The chain carries TRBV5-6 and TRBJ1-1, with D maybe TRBD1 (5 bases). Per germline, CDR1 SGHDT and CDR2 YYEEEE. CDR3 length: 12 residues. The CDR3 protein is CASSLGGSGAFF. The CDR3 bases that were read are TGTGCCAGCAGCTTGGGGGGCTCCGGA. The entire variable domain, with the rest obtained from reference TRBV5-6 and TRBJ1-1, is as follows: DAGVTQSPTHLIKTRGQQVTLRCSPKSGHDTVSWYQQALGQGPQFIFQYYEEEERQRGNFPDRFSGHQFPNYSSELNVNALLLGDSALYLCASSLGGSGAFFGQGTRLTVV.

As regards this clone: The DNA ends 3 residues before the CDR3 does, and the rest of the CDR3 is filled in from the germline J gene. The J gene is TRBJ2-1, the V gene TRBV19, with TRBD2 matching over 8 bases. This CDR3 contains 15 residues. Losses at the gene ends were 6 bases for V and 0 bases for J; bases not matched to a gene: 4. Germline V gene lookup returns CDR1 LNHDA and CDR2 SQIVND (reference sequence). CDR3 DNA, as far as it was read: TGTGCCAGTAGAGAGCGGGAGAGCTCCTACAATGAG. Its protein product is CASRERESSYNE. The CDR3 in its entirety is CASRERESSYNEQFF.

Turning to this clone: The read ends 3 residues shy of where the CDR3 ends; the end is completed using the germline J gene. The rearrangement uses TRBV7-2 and TRBJ2-7, with 7 nucleotides matching TRBD1. CDR3 length: 14 amino acids. Per the germline V gene, CDR1 is SGHTA and CDR2 is FQGNSA. The V gene end was trimmed by 5 bases and the J gene end by 2 bases; junction bases not matched to a gene: 6. The CDR3 loop reads CASSPRQGPYEQYF. The sequenced CDR3 bases are TGTGCCAGCAGCCCCCGACAGGGTCCCTACGAG.

A note on this clone: The read stops 3 residues short of the end of the CDR3; the missing end is completed from the germline J gene. This chain links TRBV13 with TRBJ1-4; 7 bases are a match to TRBD1. Germline trimming cut 7 bases from V and 3 bases from J; bases unmatched to any gene: 8. The germline V gene encodes CDR1 PRHDT and CDR2 FYEKMQ (reference sequence). The CDR3 consists of 15 residues. The DNA read from the CDR3 is TGTGCCAGCACCCCTCTACAGGGGTCTAATGAAAAA. Its translation is CASTPLQGSNEK. The entire CDR3 reads CASTPLQGSNEKLFF.

Regarding this clone: The read terminates 3 residues before the CDR3 end, so the remaining end is supplied by the germline J gene. The rearrangement uses TRBV13 and TRBJ1-2; TRBD1 might be the D (6 bases). This CDR3 has 16 residues. Deletions cut 5 bases from V and 0 bases from J, with 16 bases between. Per the germline V gene, CDR1 is PRHDT and CDR2 is FYEKMQ (reference sequence). CDR3 in amino acids: CASSEGGAPANYGYTF. The covered CDR3 bases are TGTGCCAGCAGCGAGGGGGGGGCCCCCGCTAACTATGGC.

Concerning this clone itself: Within the sample, other DNA sequences also encode this same CDR3. The DNA read from the CDR3 is TGTGCCAGCTCGTCGGTTCCGCCTGGGGCCAACGTC. Protein: CASSSVPPGANV. The CDR3 in its entirety is CASSSVPPGANVLTF. V and J are TRBV7-6 and TRBJ2-6; D unclear. Read data end 3 residues before the CDR3 end; the end is taken from the germline J gene. The V gene lost 8 bases and the J gene lost 2 bases, with 13 bases spanning the gap. Germline CDR1 reads SGHVS; CDR2 reads FNYEAQ. The CDR3 totals 15 residues.

As for this clone: Coverage ceases 3 residues before the CDR3 finishes, and the germline J gene fills in the end. V usage is TRBV23-1 and J usage is TRBJ2-7; 7 bases line up with TRBD2. TRBV23-1 is an ORF for which the function is uncertain. The junction had 11 bases not matched to a gene; V was cut back by 0 bases and J by 3 bases. The CDR3 totals 17 residues. The CDR3 spells CASSQSLLLANLYEQYF. The sequenced CDR3 bases are TGCGCCAGCAGTCAATCCCTCTTACTAGCGAACCTCTACGAG.

In the case of this clone: Sequencing ends 3 residues short of the CDR3 end; the germline J gene provides the rest. The gene calls are TRBV14 and TRBJ2-7; 7 bases fit TRBD1. The germline V gene has CDR1 SGHDN and CDR2 FVKESK. The V segment lost 6 bases and the J segment 4 bases; nucleotides outside the gene matches: 3. The CDR3 is 12 residues long. CDR3 loop: CASSPTGYEQYF. The sequenced CDR3 bases are TGTGCCAGCAGTCCGACAGGGTACGAG.

Remarks on this clone: The read stops 3 residues short of the end of the CDR3; the missing end is completed from the germline J gene. This chain links TRBV7-9 with TRBJ2-1; possibly TRBD2 for D (6 bases). V lost 5 bases and J 6 bases, leaving 8 bases between the germline ends. This CDR3 contains 12 residues. Germline V gene sequence: CDR1 SEHNR, CDR2 FQNEAQ (reference sequence). The CDR3 DNA, read in part, is TGTGCCAGCAGCCGACTAGGCAATGAG. Protein product: CASSRLGNE. In full, the CDR3 is CASSRLGNEQFF.